This TCR beta chain was sequenced during a study of control samples from healthy donors and cancer patients. The assay was immunoSEQ multiplex PCR, and TCRdb's table has in-frame clones only and misses some. This sample has roughly 2,000 clones, with around 78% found just once. With respect to this clone: One base away lies a much larger clone, so this may be a sequencing read error.

With V trimmed by 5 bases and J by 3 bases, 7 bases remained unmatched. The germline V gene encodes CDR1 SGHVS and CDR2 FQNEAQ. CDR3 length: 15 amino acids. This chain links TRBV7-8 with TRBJ1-5; 7 nucleotides match TRBD1. Material for sequencing was formalin-fixed, paraffin-embedded tissue. The TCR was taken from a female donor with lung cancer. CDR3 coding DNA: TGTGCCAGCAGCCCGCGACAGGGCTCCAATCAGCCCCAGCATTTT. This translates into CASSPRQGSNQPQHF.